Here is one T cell receptor (beta chain) with its context. Its antigen is still unknown. The entry originates in a study of OX40 agonist ivuxolimab in advanced cancers. The length of the CDR3 is 16 residues. Germline V gene lookup returns CDR1 SGHVS and CDR2 FQNEAQ. Trimming pared 2 bases from V and 0 bases from J, leaving 11 bases between. Findings and caveats of the study: Clonal expansion in partial responders at 0.1-3.0 mg/kg ranked among the lowest.

Repertoires were generated with immunoSEQ multiplex PCR, while TCRdb's copy carries only in-frame clones and drops some. The sample carries around 99,000 clones, under 95% recorded once. V usage is TRBV7-8 and J usage is TRBJ2-4; no clear D. The sample was CD4+ or CD8+ T cells sorted from blood, taken in a trial of the OX40 agonist ivuxolimab. The receptor comes from an adult with an advanced solid tumor such as melanoma, head and neck, liver or kidney cancer. The CDR3 here is CASSLTKALAKNIQYF. The CDR3 coding sequence is TGTGCCAGCAGCTTAACCAAGGCCTTAGCCAAAAACATTCAGTACTTC.